This passage covers 18 T cell receptor beta chains from one sample sequenced in a study of a mutant IDH1 vaccine in newly diagnosed glioma. Here immunoSEQ multiplex PCR was the method, and the copy in TCRdb shows in-frame clones only, minus some. The sample holds tens of thousands of clones, 84% seen once. Time point defined: week 11, during vaccination. The content of each vaccine dose was 300 ug of mutant IDH1 20-mer peptide, and topical imiquimod accompanied it. These TCRs are of unknown antigen specificity. The sequenced sample was PBMCs, obtained from a glioma patient whose treatment included an IDH1 peptide vaccine. Source of these receptors: a middle-aged man with glioma.

This chain joins TRBV4-2 and TRBJ2-5, with TRBD2 matching over 13 bases. V was pared by 4 bases and J by 2 bases, with 10 bases of the junction left unmatched. Looked up from germline, CDR1 is LGHNA and CDR2 is YNFKEQ. The CDR3 has 18 amino acids. The chain's CDR3 is CASSRELAGGPRQETQYF. In DNA form, the CDR3 reads TGTGCCAGCAGCCGGGAACTAGCGGGAGGGCCAAGGCAAGAGACCCAGTACTTC.

The chain uses TRBV5-1 and TRBJ2-7; 7 bases match TRBD1. This CDR3 has 14 amino acids. V was pared by 4 bases and J by 2 bases, with 6 bases of the junction left unmatched. Germline CDR1 and CDR2: SGHRS and YFSETQ. The CDR3 nucleotides read TGCGCCAGCAGCGACAGACAGGGACCCTACGAGCAGTACTTC. Translated: CASSDRQGPYEQYF.

This clone has more than one count but fewer than ten. This sequence joins TRBV6-1 and TRBJ2-7; 10 nucleotides align to TRBD1. Germline CDR1 is MNHNS and CDR2 is SASEGT. The CDR3 consists of 14 residues. J was trimmed by 6 bases and V by 4 bases; bases with no gene match: 6. The CDR3 sequence is CASSAGTGDPEQYF. The CDR3 DNA sequence: TGTGCCAGCAGTGCCGGGACAGGGGATCCCGAGCAGTACTTC.

The chain recombines TRBV2 with TRBJ2-7, with no clear D. Trimming stripped 4 bases from V and 2 bases from J, with 6 bases between. The germline CDR1 and CDR2 sequences are SNHLY and FYNNEI. This CDR3 contains 12 residues. In DNA, the CDR3 is TGTGCCAGCAGTGTTTTCGCCTACGAGCAGTACTTC. It yields the protein CASSVFAYEQYF.

The genes are TRBV10-3 and TRBJ2-5, with 11 bases that match TRBD2. In germline, CDR1 is ENHRY, CDR2 SYGVKD. The J segment lost 4 bases and the V segment lost 0 bases, leaving 7 bases of the junction unmatched. The CDR3 has 17 residues. The CDR3 protein is CAISESITSGSGETQYF. The CDR3 nucleotides read TGTGCCATCAGTGAGTCAATTACTAGCGGGAGCGGAGAGACCCAGTACTTC.

The rearrangement links TRBV5-1 to TRBJ2-5; D gene uncertain. The germline V and J ends were trimmed by 0 bases and 4 bases, with 7 bases remaining between them. Looked up from germline, CDR1 is SGHRS and CDR2 is YFSETQ. The CDR3 sequence is 13 residues long. DNA of the CDR3: TGCGCCAGCAGCTTGGTGGGTGGAGAGACCCAGTACTTC. It is translated as CASSLVGGETQYF.

In its sample, this clone ranks as medium-sized (0.01 to 0.1%). The rearrangement uses TRBV7-9 and TRBJ1-4; TRBD1 might be the D (6 bases). CDR1 is SEHNR, CDR2 FQNEAQ, per germline (reference sequence). The CDR3 runs to 17 residues. V shed 4 bases and J shed 6 bases, with 21 bases lying between them. The CDR3 protein is CASSSGVGGRRYEKLFF. The CDR3 DNA follows: TGTGCCAGCAGCTCCGGGGTGGGGGGCAGGCGTTATGAAAAACTGTTTTTT.

The rearrangement uses TRBV11-2 and TRBJ2-7, with a possible D match to TRBD2 (7 bases). The CDR3 runs to 16 residues. The V and J ends lost 5 bases and 2 bases respectively, with 19 bases between them. Germline values: CDR1 SGHAT, CDR2 FQNNGV. The CDR3 nucleotides are TGTGCCAGCAGCCCCCTAGCCCCGGGGGGCACCTACGAGCAGTACTTC. Its translation: CASSPLAPGGTYEQYF. Filled out from reference TRBV11-2 and TRBJ2-7, the complete variable domain reads EAGVAQSPRYKIIEKRQSVAFWCNPISGHATLYWYQQILGQGPKLLIQFQNNGVVDDSQLPKDRFSAERLKGVDSTLKIQPAKLEDSAVYLCASSPLAPGGTYEQYFGPGTRLTVT.

The rearrangement uses TRBV7-9 and TRBJ1-3; D perhaps matches TRBD1 (5 bases). V was shortened by 1 base and J by 0 bases, with 13 bases between the two germline ends. The V gene's germline CDR1 is SEHNR and CDR2 FQNEAQ (reference sequence). CDR3 length equals 17 residues. The CDR3 DNA reads as TGTGCCAGCAGCTTAGGCCTATATGACAGCTCTGGAAACACCATATATTTT. It is translated as CASSLGLYDSSGNTIYF.

J is TRBJ1-5 and V is TRBV4-3, with D possibly matching TRBD1 (5 bases). CDR1 LGHNA and CDR2 YSLEER come from the germline V gene. V was cut by 0 bases and J by 4 bases, with 10 bases left in between. CDR3 length: 15 residues. DNA of the CDR3: TGCGCCAGCAGCCAAGATCTGAACAGGAATCAGCCCCAGCATTTT. It encodes CASSQDLNRNQPQHF.

This rearrangement joins TRBV19 to TRBJ2-3, with 8 bases lining up with TRBD1. Germline V gene lookup returns CDR1 LNHDA and CDR2 SQIVND (reference sequence). V dropped 4 bases and J dropped 4; count of bases not matched to a gene: 1. The CDR3 has 13 residues. The CDR3 nucleotides are TGTGCCAGTAGTAGACAGGGGTCAGATACGCAGTATTTT. Amino acids: CASSRQGSDTQYF.

This sequence joins TRBV19 and TRBJ2-5; 10 bases are shared with TRBD1. The better agreement between TRBJ2-7 and the DNA end casts doubt on the J call. The CDR3 has 14 residues. Germline V gene sequence: CDR1 LNHDA, CDR2 SQIVND (reference sequence). This CDR3 is CASRPGQGTHEQYF. The CDR3 nucleotides are TGTGCCAGTAGACCGGGACAGGGGACCCACGAGCAGTACTTC.

The genes are TRBV6-5 and TRBJ2-7; D unresolved. The CDR3 sequence is 12 residues long. The V and J ends lost 8 bases and 2 bases respectively, with 10 bases between them. Looked up from germline, CDR1 is MNHEY and CDR2 is SVGAGI. The CDR3 coding sequence is TGTGCCAGCGGTCACAGTACCTACGAGCAGTACTTC. It translates to CASGHSTYEQYF.

The J gene is TRBJ2-7, the V gene TRBV2; the match to TRBD2 covers 8 bases. The CDR3 extends over 16 amino acids. Germline V lookup: CDR1 SNHLY, CDR2 FYNNEI. Trimming removed 4 bases from V and 2 bases from J; junction bases left unmatched: 10. The CDR3, as DNA: TGTGCCAGCAGTGGGGGCCGAAGAGCGGGAGCCTACGAGCAGTACTTC. It is translated as CASSGGRRAGAYEQYF.

The rearrangement links TRBV7-8 to TRBJ1-5; D remains ambiguous. Germline assignment: CDR1 SGHVS and CDR2 FQNEAQ. The V end lost 5 bases, the J end lost 6 bases, and 11 bases lay between the germline ends. This CDR3 is built from 13 residues. The CDR3 nucleotides are TGTGCCAGCAGCCCCAGTCCCAGTCAGCCCCAGCATTTT. Amino acid sequence: CASSPSPSQPQHF.

The chain carries TRBV29-1 and TRBJ2-7; D not resolved. CDR1 and CDR2 from the germline V gene are SQVTM and ANQGSEA. The CDR3 is 11 amino acids. Trimming pared 4 bases from V and 7 bases from J, leaving 11 bases between. In nucleotides, the CDR3 is TGCAGCGTTGTTACGGGTTGGGAGCAGTACTTC. Protein: CSVVTGWEQYF.

The gene calls are TRBV5-1 and TRBJ2-7; 8 bases match TRBD1. CDR1 SGHRS and CDR2 YFSETQ come from the germline V gene. The V and J ends lost 4 bases and 4 bases, in that order; junction bases with no gene match: 10. This CDR3 has 15 amino acids. The CDR3 reads CASSPTIQGAYEQYF. The CDR3 nucleotides read TGCGCCAGCAGCCCTACCATCCAGGGGGCGTACGAGCAGTACTTC.

CDR3 protein: CASSLFEIAGPTGELFF. CDR3 coding DNA: TGTGCCAGCAGCTTATTTGAGATAGCGGGTCCCACCGGGGAGCTGTTTTTT. V is TRBV7-9 and J is TRBJ2-2; TRBD2 agrees at 7 bases. The CDR3 spans 17 residues. Per germline, CDR1 SEHNR and CDR2 FQNEAQ (reference sequence). After removal of 2 bases from V and 4 bases from J, the junction contained 10 bases not matched to a gene.